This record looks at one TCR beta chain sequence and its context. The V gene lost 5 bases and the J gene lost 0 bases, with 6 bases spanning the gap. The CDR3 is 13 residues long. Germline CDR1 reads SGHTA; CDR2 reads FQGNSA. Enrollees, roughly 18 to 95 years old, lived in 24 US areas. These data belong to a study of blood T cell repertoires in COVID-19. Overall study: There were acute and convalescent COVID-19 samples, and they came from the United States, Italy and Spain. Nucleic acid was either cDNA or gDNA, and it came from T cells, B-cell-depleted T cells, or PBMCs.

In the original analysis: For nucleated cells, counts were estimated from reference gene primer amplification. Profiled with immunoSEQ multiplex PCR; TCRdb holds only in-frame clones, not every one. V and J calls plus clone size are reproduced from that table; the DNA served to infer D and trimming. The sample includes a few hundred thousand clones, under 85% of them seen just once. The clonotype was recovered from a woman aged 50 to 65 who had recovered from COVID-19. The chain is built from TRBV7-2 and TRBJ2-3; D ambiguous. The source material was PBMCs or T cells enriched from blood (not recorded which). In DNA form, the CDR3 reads TGTGCCAGCAGCCCACAGAGCACAGATACGCAGTATTTT. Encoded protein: CASSPQSTDTQYF. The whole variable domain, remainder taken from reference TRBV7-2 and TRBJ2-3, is GAGVSQSPSNKVTEKGKDVELRCDPISGHTALYWYRQSLGQGLEFLIYFQGNSAPDKSGLPSDRFSAERTGGSVSTLTIQRTQQEDSAVYLCASSPQSTDTQYFGPGTRLTVL.